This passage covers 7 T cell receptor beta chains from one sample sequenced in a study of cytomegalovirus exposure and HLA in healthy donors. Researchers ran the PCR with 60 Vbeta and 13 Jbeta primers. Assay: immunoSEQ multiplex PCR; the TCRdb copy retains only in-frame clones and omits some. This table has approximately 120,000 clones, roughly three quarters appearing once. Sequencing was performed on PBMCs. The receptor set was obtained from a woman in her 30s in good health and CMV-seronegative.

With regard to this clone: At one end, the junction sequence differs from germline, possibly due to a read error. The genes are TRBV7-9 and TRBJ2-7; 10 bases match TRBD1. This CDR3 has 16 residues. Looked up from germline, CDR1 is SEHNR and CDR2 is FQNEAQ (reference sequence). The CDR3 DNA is TGTTCCAGCAGCCTCTTCCCGGGACAGGGGACCTACGAGCAGTACTTC. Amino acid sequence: CSSSLFPGQGTYEQYF. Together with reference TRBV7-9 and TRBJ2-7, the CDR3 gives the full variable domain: DTGVSQNPRHKITKRGQNVTFRCDPISEHNRLYWYRQTLGQGPEFLTYFQNEAQLEKSRLLSDRFSAERPKGSFSTLEIQRTEQGDSAMYLCSSSLFPGQGTYEQYFGPGTRLTVT.

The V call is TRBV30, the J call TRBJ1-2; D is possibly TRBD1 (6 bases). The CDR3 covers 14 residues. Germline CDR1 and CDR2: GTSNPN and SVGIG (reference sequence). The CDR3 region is CAENPGTKIGGYTF. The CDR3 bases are TGTGCTGAAAACCCCGGGACAAAAATTGGAGGCTACACCTTC.

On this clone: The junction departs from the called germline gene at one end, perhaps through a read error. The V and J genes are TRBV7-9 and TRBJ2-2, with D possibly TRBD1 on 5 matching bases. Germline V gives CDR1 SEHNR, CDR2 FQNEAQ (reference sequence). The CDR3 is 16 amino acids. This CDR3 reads CSSSLRRTPNTGELFF. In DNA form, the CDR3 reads TGTTCCAGCAGCTTGAGACGGACACCGAACACCGGGGAGCTGTTTTTT.

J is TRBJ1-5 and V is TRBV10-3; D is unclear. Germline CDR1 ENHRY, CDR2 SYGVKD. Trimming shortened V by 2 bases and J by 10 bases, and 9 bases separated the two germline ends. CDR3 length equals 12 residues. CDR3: CAISEGQTPQHF. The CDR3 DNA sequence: TGTGCCATCAGTGAGGGCCAGACACCCCAGCATTTT.

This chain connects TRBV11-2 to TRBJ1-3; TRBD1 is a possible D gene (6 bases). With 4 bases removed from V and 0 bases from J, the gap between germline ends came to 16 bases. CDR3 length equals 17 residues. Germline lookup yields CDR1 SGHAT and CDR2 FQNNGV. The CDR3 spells CASSSRTVLTSGNTIYF. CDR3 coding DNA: TGTGCCAGCAGCTCCCGGACAGTCCTGACCTCTGGAAACACCATATATTTT.

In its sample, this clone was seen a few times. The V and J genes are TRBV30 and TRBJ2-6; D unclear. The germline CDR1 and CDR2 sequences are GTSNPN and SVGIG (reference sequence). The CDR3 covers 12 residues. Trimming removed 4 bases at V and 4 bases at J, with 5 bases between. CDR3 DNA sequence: TGTGCCTGGACATCCGGGGCCAACGTCCTGACTTTC. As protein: CAWTSGANVLTF.

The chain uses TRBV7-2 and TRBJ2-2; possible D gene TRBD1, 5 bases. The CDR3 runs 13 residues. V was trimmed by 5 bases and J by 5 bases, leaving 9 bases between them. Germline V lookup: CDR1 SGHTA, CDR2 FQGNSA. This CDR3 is CASSRPGTGELFF. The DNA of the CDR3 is TGTGCCAGCAGCCGCCCAGGGACCGGGGAGCTGTTTTTT.